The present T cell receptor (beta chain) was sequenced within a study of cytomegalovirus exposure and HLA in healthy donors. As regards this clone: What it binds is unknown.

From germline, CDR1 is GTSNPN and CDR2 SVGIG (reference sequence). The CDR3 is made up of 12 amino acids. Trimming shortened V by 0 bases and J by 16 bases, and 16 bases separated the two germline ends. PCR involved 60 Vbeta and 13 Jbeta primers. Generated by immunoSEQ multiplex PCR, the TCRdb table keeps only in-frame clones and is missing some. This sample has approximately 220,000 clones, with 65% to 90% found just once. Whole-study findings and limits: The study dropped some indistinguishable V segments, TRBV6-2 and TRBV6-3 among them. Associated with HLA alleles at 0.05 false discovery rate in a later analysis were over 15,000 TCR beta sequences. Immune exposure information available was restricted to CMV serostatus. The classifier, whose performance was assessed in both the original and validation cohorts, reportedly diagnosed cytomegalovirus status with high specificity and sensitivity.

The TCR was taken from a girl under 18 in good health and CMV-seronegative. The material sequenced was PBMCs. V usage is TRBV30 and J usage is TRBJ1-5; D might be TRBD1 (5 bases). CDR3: CAWSVIAQDIHF. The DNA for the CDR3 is TGTGCCTGGAGTGTAATCGCGCAGGACATCCATTTT.